This TCR beta chain was documented in a study of T-cell memory formation after mild COVID-19. V lost 5 bases and J lost 5, with 9 bases in between. This CDR3 region has 12 residues. Germline lookup yields CDR1 SGHTA and CDR2 FQGNSA. TCR alpha and TCR beta cDNA libraries carrying sample barcodes and UMIs came from 5'RACE with constant-segment primers. Each CDR3 protein is one row after TCRdb ran MiXCR on the 5' RACE reads. This sample yields 170,000 or so distinct CDR3 sequences, of which about 21% are seen a single time; 23% belongs to the top ten. This clonotype has just a few counts. This TCR was recovered from an adult woman who had mild COVID-19 (a few samples of this study predate the infection). Cell type and time point are not known. What was sequenced was PBMCs or a T cell subset sorted from them (not recorded which). The chain carries TRBV7-2 and TRBJ1-2; D perhaps matches TRBD1 (5 bases). CDR3 in DNA: TGTGCCAGCAGCCCACAGGCGTATGGCTACACCTTC. It translates to CASSPQAYGYTF.